The clone carrying this TCR beta chain was counted only a few times. No antigen is known for it. The data were taken from a study of siplizumab effects on memory and regulatory T cells. Regarding the study as a whole: Naive T cells looked more diverse than memory cells, and they looked like major contributors to the alloresponse.

The V gene end was trimmed by 4 bases and the J gene end by 0 bases; junction bases not matched to a gene: 8. The CDR3 is made up of 16 amino acids. The germline CDR1 and CDR2 sequences are SGDLS and YYNGEE. The study took a few donor pairs, and their unstimulated naive, memory, effector memory and TEMRA subsets were sequenced. The method was immunoSEQ multiplex PCR; TCRdb's version includes in-frame clones alone and lacks a portion of them. The data contain 60,000 to 80,000 clones, roughly 85% of them singletons. Input material: memory CD4+ T cells sorted from blood. The origin of this receptor is a human donor in good health. This chain joins TRBV9 and TRBJ2-5; TRBD2 aligns across 8 bases. The CDR3 bases are TGTGCCAGCAGCCCTAGGGGCGGGGGGTACCAAGAGACCCAGTACTTC. This codes for CASSPRGGGYQETQYF.